This is a list of T cell receptor beta chains from one sample in a study of read filtering for tumor transcriptome and immune sequencing. MiXCR, run by TCRdb on the reads, gives a single entry per CDR3 protein. The data contain fewer than 100,000 distinct CDR3 sequences, 9% to 15% of them singletons. Specimen: a population of CD138-negative cells sorted from bone marrow. The receptors come from a donor aged 40 or older with multiple myeloma. The CDR3 runs from the conserved cysteine through the conserved F or W. The D gene is left open where the match is weak. Clone size is not always given. Where it is, it says once, few, many or a class for expanded clones.

CDR3 protein	CDR3 DNA	clone size	D gene	J gene	V gene
CASTIRGNYYEQYF	TGTGCCAGCACCATCCGGGGCAACTATTACGAGCAGTACTTC	.	.	TRBJ2-7	TRBV2
CASSLSGAKSIQYF	TGTGCCAGCAGCTTAAGCGGTGCCAAAAGCATTCAGTACTTC	.	.	TRBJ2-4	TRBV13
CASSAGQGIDEQFF	TGTGCCAGCTCAGCGGGACAGGGTATCGATGAGCAGTTCTTC	many	TRBD1	TRBJ2-1	TRBV18
CASSYSSSGRALYNEQFF	TGTGCCAGCAGTTACTCGAGTAGCGGGAGGGCCCTTTACAATGAGCAGTTCTTC	many	TRBD2	TRBJ2-1	TRBV6-6
CASSPWGGETQYF	TGTGCCAGCAGTCCATGGGGTGGGGAGACCCAGTACTTC	many	.	TRBJ2-5	TRBV2
CASWTVSSGGTEAFF	TGTGCCAGCTGGACGGTATCGAGCGGGGGCACTGAAGCTTTCTTT	many	.	TRBJ1-1	TRBV28
CAWSVQEGTEAFF	TGTGCCTGGAGTGTACAAGAGGGGACCGAAGCTTTCTTT	many	.	TRBJ1-1	TRBV30
CASSSQGHTEAFF	TGTGCCAGCAGCTCCCAGGGACACACTGAAGCTTTCTTT	many	.	TRBJ1-1	TRBV5-5
CASSSQGMTSYERYF	TGTGCCAGCAGTTCCCAGGGGATGACCTCCTACGAGCGGTACTTC	few	.	TRBJ2-7	TRBV12-3/TRBV12-4
CASSYSGLAGSYNEQFF	TGTGCCAGCAGTTACTCCGGCCTAGCGGGGTCCTACAATGAGCAGTTCTTC	many	TRBD2	TRBJ2-1	TRBV6-5
CASSLGQARLAGAYEQYF	TGCGCCAGCAGCTTAGGACAGGCGAGGCTAGCGGGAGCCTACGAGCAGTACTTC	many	TRBD2	TRBJ2-7	TRBV5-1
CASSLEASSDEQFF	TGTGCCAGCAGCTTAGAGGCTAGCAGCGATGAGCAGTTCTTC	few	.	TRBJ2-1	TRBV11-3
CASSGLAGGAREQYF	TGTGCCAGCTCAGGACTAGCGGGAGGAGCAAGGGAGCAGTACTTC	many	TRBD2	TRBJ2-7	TRBV18
CAISSEETQYF	TGTGCCATCAGCTCCGAAGAGACCCAGTACTTC	once	.	TRBJ2-5	TRBV10-3
CASSLGWQEPYQPQHF	TGTGCCAGCAGTTTAGGGTGGCAGGAACCATATCAGCCCCAGCATTTT	many	.	TRBJ1-5	TRBV28
CATGPGLAGGQDNEQFF	TGTGCCACCGGACCGGGACTAGCGGGAGGGCAAGACAATGAGCAGTTCTTC	.	TRBD2	TRBJ2-1	TRBV24-1
CSAPTGGWNEQFF	TGCAGTGCCCCGACAGGGGGTTGGAATGAGCAGTTCTTC	many	TRBD1	TRBJ2-1	TRBV20-1
CSARDPGAGELFF	TGCAGTGCTAGAGATCCAGGAGCCGGGGAGCTGTTTTTT	many	.	TRBJ2-2	TRBV20-1
CASSFFYLNEQFF	TGTGCCAGCAGTTTTTTCTATCTCAATGAGCAGTTCTTC	many	.	TRBJ2-1	TRBV12-3/TRBV12-4
CSAGTPSTDTQYF	TGCAGCGCCGGGACCCCTAGCACAGATACGCAGTATTTT	.	.	TRBJ2-3	TRBV29-1
CASSLAASANTGELFF	TGCGCCAGCAGCTTGGCCGCGTCCGCAAACACCGGGGAGCTGTTTTTT	many	.	TRBJ2-2	TRBV5-1
CASSQGHGSGDTGELFF	TGTGCCAGCAGCCAAGGCCATGGTAGCGGTGACACCGGGGAGCTGTTTTTT	many	.	TRBJ2-2	TRBV7-9
CSAIIPARPRPDTQYF	TGCAGTGCTATAATCCCCGCCCGTCCCCGACCAGATACGCAGTATTTT	many	.	TRBJ2-3	TRBV20-1
CASSYQIELFF	TGTGCCAGCAGTTACCAGATTGAGCTGTTTTTT	many	.	TRBJ2-2	TRBV6-2/TRBV6-3
CASSPSREHFHNEQFF	TGTGCCAGCAGCCCCTCAAGGGAACACTTTCACAATGAGCAGTTCTTC	many	.	TRBJ2-1	TRBV9
CASSLVPQGPPSNEQFF	TGCGCCAGCAGCTTGGTACCCCAGGGACCCCCCTCCAATGAGCAGTTCTTC	.	.	TRBJ2-1	TRBV5-1
CASSFSPSGRSEETQYF	TGCGCCAGCAGCTTTAGTCCTAGCGGGAGATCGGAAGAGACCCAGTACTTC	many	TRBD2	TRBJ2-5	TRBV5-1
CASARGQGAGDTQYF	TGCGCCAGCGCCCGGGGACAGGGGGCTGGAGATACGCAGTATTTT	many	TRBD1	TRBJ2-3	TRBV10-1
CSAGQGVQETQYF	TGCAGTGCAGGACAGGGGGTCCAAGAGACCCAGTACTTC	many	TRBD1	TRBJ2-5	TRBV20-1
CASSYSAPGRQPQHF	TGTGCCAGCAGTTACTCTGCGCCAGGGCGTCAGCCCCAGCATTTT	many	.	TRBJ1-5	TRBV6-5
CASSSGTGNTGELFF	TGTGCCAGCAGCTCCGGGACAGGGAACACCGGGGAGCTGTTTTTT	many	TRBD1	TRBJ2-2	TRBV7-9
CASSLESGRARWRPDTQYF	TGTGCCAGCAGCTTGGAGTCCGGGAGGGCCCGTTGGAGACCAGATACGCAGTATTTT	many	TRBD2	TRBJ2-3	TRBV5-4
CASSPPPLAGAAKNIQYF	TGTGCCAGCAGCCCGCCCCCGCTAGCGGGAGCGGCCAAAAACATTCAGTACTTC	many	TRBD2	TRBJ2-4	TRBV7-2